These 3 T cell receptor beta chains share one sample of origin, sequenced in a study of long-term antiretroviral therapy in people with HIV. Researchers report immunoSEQ v3.0 was run at survey level. The table came from immunoSEQ multiplex PCR; TCRdb's copy has only in-frame clones and leaves some out. The sample comprises tens of thousands of clones, roughly 79% of which are singletons, and roughly 8.2% rests with the top ten. Sequencing used unsorted PBMCs, obtained 3.1 years after starting antiretroviral therapy. The receptor source for this set is a woman in her fifties or sixties with HIV.

This clone was observed a few times. The rearrangement links TRBV6-1 to TRBJ1-4, with 9 bases matching TRBD1. V shed 4 bases and J 10 bases; nucleotides not matched to a gene: 10. Germline V gene lookup returns CDR1 MNHNS and CDR2 SASEGT. This CDR3 is built from 15 residues. The CDR3 DNA is TGTGCCAGCAGTGTGGAGGGGACAGGGAAGGTAAAACTGTTTTTT. Translated, it gives CASSVEGTGKVKLFF.

The chain employs TRBV30 and TRBJ1-1, with D unclear. Trimming removed 4 bases from V and 1 base from J, with 7 bases in between. Germline CDR1 and CDR2: GTSNPN and SVGIG (reference sequence). CDR3 length: 12 amino acids. In nucleotides, the CDR3 is TGTGCCTGGACCGTCAGGAACACTGAAGCTTTCTTT. Protein product: CAWTVRNTEAFF.

J is TRBJ2-2 and V is TRBV4-1; D may match TRBD1 or TRBD2 (6 bases each). V was trimmed by 4 bases and J by 7 bases, leaving 13 bases between them. The CDR3 covers 14 residues. Germline CDR1 is MGHRA and CDR2 is YSYEKL. In nucleotides, the CDR3 is TGCGCCAGCAGCCTACAGGGAGGCGGCGGGGAGCTGTTTTTT. Amino acids: CASSLQGGGGELFF.